Shown below are 30 T cell receptor beta chains from a single sample sequenced in a study of shared clonotypes between healthy human individuals. Sequencing used immunoSEQ multiplex PCR; TCRdb keeps in-frame clones, though not all of them. The sample lists more than 850,000 clones, approximately 78% occurring once. The sequenced material came from memory CD4+ T cells from PBMCs. Sample subset: CD45RA-negative fraction. The receptors derive from a man aged 18 to 35 in good health. Some clones in this sample may be carry-over from other donors' samples.

For this clone: Its ends do not fully match the called genes, so a read error is possible. CDR3 residues: CNVVPAGLETQYF. In DNA form, the CDR3 reads TGCAACGTTGTCCCTGCGGGACTAGAGACCCAGTACTTC. The genes are TRBV29-1 and TRBJ2-5, with a weak D call TRBD2 (6 bases). Germline CDR1 SQVTM, CDR2 ANQGSEA. The CDR3 contains 13 residues.

This chain uses TRBV7-9 with TRBJ2-6; TRBD2 might be the D (5 bases). V lost 8 bases and J lost 0, with 17 bases in between. The CDR3 has 17 amino acids. Germline V gene data show CDR1 as SEHNR and CDR2 as FQNEAQ (reference sequence). CDR3 loop: CASSGGRASSGANVLTF. CDR3 in DNA: TGTGCCAGCTCCGGCGGGCGGGCCAGCTCTGGGGCCAACGTCCTGACTTTC.

This chain uses TRBV7-9 with TRBJ2-7; D uncertain. Germline V gene lookup returns CDR1 SEHNR and CDR2 FQNEAQ (reference sequence). V lost 5 bases and J 3 bases, leaving 11 bases between the germline ends. The CDR3 consists of 13 residues. The DNA of the CDR3 is TGTGCCAGCAGCCCTGGGGTGTACTACGAGCAGTACTTC. Residues: CASSPGVYYEQYF.

This chain uses TRBV6-6 with TRBJ2-3; D is perhaps TRBD2 (5 bases). Germline CDR1 and CDR2: MNHNY and SVGAGI (reference sequence). The CDR3 contains 13 residues. The V end lost 4 bases, the J end lost 4 bases, and 9 bases lay between the germline ends. CDR3 sequence: CASSLPGADTQYF. In DNA, the CDR3 is TGTGCCAGCAGTTTGCCCGGGGCAGATACGCAGTATTTT.

For the CDR3, the DNA is TGTGCCAGCAGTGCGTCACCCCTGGGGTTTTCACCCCTCCACTTT. Residues: CASSASPLGFSPLHF. This sequence joins TRBV6-4 and TRBJ1-6; D ambiguous. The CDR3 is made up of 15 amino acids. The ends were cut back, 4 bases at V and 9 bases at J, with 16 bases in the middle. Germline CDR1 reads MRHNA; CDR2 reads SNTAGT.

This clone has just a few counts. This sequence joins TRBV28 and TRBJ1-4; TRBD1 aligns across 9 bases. Germline V CDR1 and CDR2: MDHEN, SYDVKM. CDR3 length: 15 amino acids. J lost 3 bases, V lost 5 bases, and 4 bases had no gene match. The CDR3 loop reads CASSQQGAANEKLFF. DNA of the CDR3: TGTGCCAGCAGTCAACAGGGGGCGGCTAATGAAAAACTGTTTTTT.

This rearrangement joins TRBV5-5 to TRBJ1-2; 8 nucleotides agree with TRBD1. V was clipped by 4 bases and J by 7 bases; unmatched bases: 6. CDR1 and CDR2 (germline): SGHKS, YYEKEE (reference sequence). This CDR3 spans 13 amino acids. The CDR3 region has the DNA TGTGCCAGCAGCAGCACCAGGGGGCGTGGCTACACCTTC. Residues: CASSSTRGRGYTF.

This clone was counted a few times. This chain links TRBV30 with TRBJ1-1; no reliable D call. The CDR3 sequence is 13 residues long. Trimming removed 3 bases from V and 3 bases from J, with 11 bases in between. Germline lookup yields CDR1 GTSNPN and CDR2 SVGIG (reference sequence). Here the CDR3 reads CAWRKLKDTEAFF. In DNA form, the CDR3 reads TGTGCCTGGAGGAAATTAAAAGACACTGAAGCTTTCTTT.

The gene calls are TRBV19 and TRBJ1-2, with D maybe TRBD1 (5 bases). V lost 6 bases, J lost 4 bases, and 12 bases lay in between. Germline lookup yields CDR1 LNHDA and CDR2 SQIVND (reference sequence). This CDR3 has 13 residues. The CDR3 loop reads CASRARAGYGYTF. As DNA, the CDR3 is TGTGCCAGTAGGGCCAGGGCAGGCTATGGCTACACCTTC.

V gene TRBV4-2 combines with J gene TRBJ2-3; possible D gene TRBD2, 7 bases. Deletions cut 0 bases from V and 5 bases from J, with 15 bases between. Germline-derived CDR1 and CDR2 are LGHNA and YNFKEQ. This CDR3 is 16 amino acids long. The chain's CDR3 is CASSQDGEGGGDTQYF. Written as DNA, the CDR3 is TGTGCCAGCAGCCAAGACGGCGAGGGAGGGGGAGATACGCAGTATTTT.

The rearrangement joins TRBV4-1 to TRBJ2-5; D might be TRBD1 or TRBD2, each matching 5 bases. The germline V gene has CDR1 MGHRA and CDR2 YSYEKL. V shed 6 bases and J shed 3 bases, with 17 bases lying between them. The CDR3 is made up of 15 amino acids. The CDR3 coding sequence is TGCGCCAGCAGGGGGCCCGGGGCAGGAGAAGAGACCCAGTACTTC. Residues: CASRGPGAGEETQYF.

Concerning this clone: Compared with germline, one end of the junction differs, possibly owing to a read error. The chain links TRBV6-1 to TRBJ1-5, with unresolved D. Germline CDR1 is MNHNS and CDR2 is SASEGT. The CDR3 spans 13 residues. The CDR3 region has the DNA TGTGCCTGCAGAGTCTATAGCAATCAGCCCCAGCATTTT. It translates to CACRVYSNQPQHF.

This clone was picked up one time. The rearrangement uses TRBV5-1 and TRBJ2-4; 7 bases fit TRBD1. The CDR3 sequence is 16 residues long. The V gene's germline CDR1 is SGHRS and CDR2 YFSETQ. J gave up 0 bases and V 0 bases, and 3 bases lay outside the gene matches. This chain's CDR3 is CASSLATGLAKNIQYF. The CDR3 nucleotides read TGCGCCAGCAGCTTGGCGACAGGGCTAGCCAAAAACATTCAGTACTTC.

The rearrangement links TRBV6-5 to TRBJ2-7; no reliable D call. With 2 bases removed from V and 2 bases from J, the gap between germline ends came to 7 bases. The CDR3 totals 13 residues. CDR1 MNHEY and CDR2 SVGAGI come from the germline V gene. The CDR3 region is CASSYGLAYEQYF. The CDR3, as DNA: TGTGCCAGCAGTTACGGCCTTGCCTACGAGCAGTACTTC.

The CDR3 spells CASSHSRGRETQYF. CDR3 in DNA: TGTGCCAGCAGCCACTCCAGGGGGCGGGAGACCCAGTACTTC. This rearrangement joins TRBV28 to TRBJ2-5; 8 bases fit TRBD1. V was pared by 6 bases and J by 5 bases, with 8 bases of the junction left unmatched. The CDR3 totals 14 residues. Germline V gene lookup returns CDR1 MDHEN and CDR2 SYDVKM.

This clone was seen ten or more times. The genes are TRBV5-6 and TRBJ2-7; weak D call: TRBD2 (7 bases). V was trimmed by 4 bases and J by 0 bases, leaving 17 bases between them. The CDR3 runs to 16 residues. Germline values: CDR1 SGHDT, CDR2 YYEEEE. Written as DNA, the CDR3 is TGTGCCAGCAGCCGTCCCGGGGGGCCCAGCTCCTACGAGCAGTACTTC. Translated: CASSRPGGPSSYEQYF.

The genes are TRBV7-3 and TRBJ2-1; 9 bases agree with TRBD2. Trimming removed 2 bases from V and 12 bases from J; junction bases left unmatched: 5. Germline V gives CDR1 SGHTA, CDR2 FQGTGA. This CDR3 is 13 amino acids long. The CDR3 reads CASSLGLAGTQFF. The CDR3 nucleotides read TGTGCCAGCAGCTTAGGTCTAGCGGGGACGCAGTTCTTC.

This clone was observed a few times. The chain joins TRBV4-1 to TRBJ1-1; weak D call: TRBD1 (6 bases). The CDR3 length is 15 residues. CDR1 MGHRA and CDR2 YSYEKL come from the germline V gene. V gave up 8 bases and J gave up 1 base, with 17 bases separating them. The DNA for the CDR3 is TGCGCCAGCCGAAATGGACAGAGGGCGAACACTGAAGCTTTCTTT. Translation gives CASRNGQRANTEAFF.

Points on this clone: This sample also contains other DNA sequences that code for the same CDR3. The V and J genes are TRBV4-1 and TRBJ2-5, with TRBD1 identical over 9 bases. Germline V gene sequence: CDR1 MGHRA, CDR2 YSYEKL. The CDR3 covers 15 residues. V trimming: 3 bases; J trimming: 3 bases; junction bases outside the gene matches: 5. CDR3 DNA sequence: TGCGCCAGCAGCCAGCCCGGGACAGGGAAAGAGACCCAGTACTTC. Residues: CASSQPGTGKETQYF.

The chain has TRBV15 and TRBJ1-3, with 9 nucleotides matching TRBD1. This CDR3 spans 18 amino acids. Trimming cost V 3 bases and J 1 base; bases outside gene matches: 10. Looked up from germline, CDR1 is LNHNV and CDR2 is YYDKDF (reference sequence). Here the CDR3 reads CATSRTGGSIRSGNTIYF. For the CDR3, the DNA is TGTGCCACCAGCAGGACAGGGGGTTCTATACGATCTGGAAACACCATATATTTT.

CDR3 in amino acids: CASSNRPQETQYF. DNA for the CDR3: TGTGCCAGCAGCAACAGGCCGCAAGAGACCCAGTACTTC. The rearrangement joins TRBV7-2 to TRBJ2-5, with a tentative D call TRBD1 (5 bases). The CDR3 covers 13 residues. Germline V gives CDR1 SGHTA, CDR2 FQGNSA. The V and J ends lost 5 bases and 2 bases respectively, with 9 bases between them.

The chain uses TRBV19 and TRBJ1-4, with a possible D match to TRBD1 (6 bases). Trimming stripped 5 bases from V and 0 bases from J, with 10 bases between. Germline-derived CDR1 and CDR2 are LNHDA and SQIVND (reference sequence). The CDR3 consists of 15 residues. The CDR3 DNA reads as TGTGCCAGTAGTCTTTCAGGGGCAACTAATGAAAAACTGTTTTTT. Protein product: CASSLSGATNEKLFF.

The V gene is TRBV6-5, the J gene TRBJ1-2; D perhaps matches TRBD1 (6 bases). V shed 6 bases and J shed 4 bases, with 12 bases lying between them. CDR1 is MNHEY, CDR2 SVGAGI, per germline. This CDR3 spans 13 amino acids. The CDR3 loop is CASRGGPGYGYTF. CDR3 DNA sequence: TGTGCCAGCAGAGGGGGGCCTGGCTATGGCTACACCTTC.

CDR3 DNA sequence: TGTGCCACCCACACAGCTGTTGGCAATCAGCCCCAGCATTTT. This translates into CATHTAVGNQPQHF. The chain carries TRBV15 and TRBJ1-5; D unclear. This CDR3 region has 14 residues. The V and J ends lost 8 bases and 2 bases respectively, with 13 bases between them. Germline CDR1 reads LNHNV; CDR2 reads YYDKDF (reference sequence).

V is TRBV18 and J is TRBJ1-5; D gene ambiguous. Germline values: CDR1 KGHSH, CDR2 LQKENI. With 5 bases removed from V and 2 bases from J, the gap between germline ends came to 13 bases. The length of the CDR3 is 15 residues. CDR3 in amino acids: CASSIVDGGNQPQHF. CDR3 nucleotides: TGTGCCAGCTCAATAGTAGACGGGGGCAATCAGCCCCAGCATTTT.

In regard to this clone: Within the sample, other DNA sequences also encode this same CDR3. V gene TRBV5-1 combines with J gene TRBJ2-2; 11 nucleotides agree with TRBD2. CDR1 is SGHRS and CDR2 is YFSETQ in the germline V gene. The CDR3 contains 15 residues. V lost 4 bases to trimming and J lost 4 bases; unmatched junction nucleotides: 3. CDR3 sequence: CASSLGLAGTGELFF. CDR3 DNA: TGCGCCAGCAGCCTCGGACTAGCGGGCACCGGGGAGCTGTTTTTT.

The V call is TRBV27, the J call TRBJ2-1; tentatively, D is TRBD2 (5 bases). CDR1 MNHEY and CDR2 SMNVEV come from the germline V gene (reference sequence). The CDR3 runs 14 residues. Trimming took off 4 bases at V and 4 bases at J, with 11 bases between the two ends. The CDR3 protein is CASSSQRPYNEQFF. As DNA, the CDR3 is TGTGCCAGCAGTTCCCAGCGGCCTTACAATGAGCAGTTCTTC.

This clone was seen more than once but under ten times. The gene calls are TRBV23-1 and TRBJ1-2, with D uncertain. TRBV23-1 has ORF status, its function being uncertain. Trimming took 8 bases from V and 2 from J, leaving 15 bases between them. This CDR3 is built from 14 residues. This chain's CDR3 is CASDMRKLNYGYTF. For the CDR3, the DNA is TGCGCCAGCGATATGCGGAAGCTGAACTATGGCTACACCTTC.

V usage is TRBV7-9 and J usage is TRBJ2-3; the D call may be TRBD1 or TRBD2 (6 bases each). Looked up from germline, CDR1 is SEHNR and CDR2 is FQNEAQ (reference sequence). V was cut by 5 bases and J by 4 bases, with 13 bases left in between. The CDR3 has 14 amino acids. The CDR3 sequence: CASSPGGGSDTQYF. In DNA form, the CDR3 reads TGTGCCAGCAGCCCCGGAGGGGGGTCAGATACGCAGTATTTT. Combining the CDR3 with reference TRBV7-9 and TRBJ2-3 gives the whole variable domain DTGVSQNPRHKITKRGQNVTFRCDPISEHNRLYWYRQTLGQGPEFLTYFQNEAQLEKSRLLSDRFSAERPKGSFSTLEIQRTEQGDSAMYLCASSPGGGSDTQYFGPGTRLTVL.

The genes are TRBV27 and TRBJ2-3; perhaps TRBD2 as D (6 bases). The germline V gene encodes CDR1 MNHEY and CDR2 SMNVEV (reference sequence). Trimming shortened V by 3 bases and J by 5 bases, and 12 bases separated the two germline ends. The CDR3 has 14 residues. The DNA of the CDR3 is TGTGCCAGCAGTTTGAGACTAGAAGTAGATACGCAGTATTTT. Amino acids: CASSLRLEVDTQYF.